The rows below give T cell receptor beta chains drawn from one sample of a study of T-cell memory formation after mild COVID-19. MiXCR, run by TCRdb on the 5' RACE reads, gives a single entry per CDR3 protein. The data show 300,000 to 400,000 distinct CDR3 sequences, around 13% seen once. Sequenced sample: PBMCs or a T cell subset sorted from them (not recorded which). The origin of the receptors is a man in his late teens or twenties who had mild COVID-19 (a few samples of this study predate the infection). Cell type and time point are not known. Both conserved end residues are part of each CDR3. A D gene is named only where the DNA matches it firmly. Some rows have no size entry. The others give once, few or many, or a class for an expanded clone.

J gene	clone size	D gene	V gene	CDR3 protein	CDR3 DNA
TRBJ1-2	-	-	TRBV10-3	CAISERGRDGYTF	TGTGCCATCAGTGAGCGAGGGAGGGATGGCTACACCTTC
TRBJ1-1	-	-	TRBV6-5	CASSWTNQNTEAFF	TGTGCCAGCAGTTGGACGAACCAGAACACTGAAGCTTTCTTT
TRBJ2-6	-	-	TRBV24-1	CATSEYRAGANVLTF	TGTGCCACCAGTGAGTACAGGGCCGGGGCCAACGTCCTGACTTTC
TRBJ2-2	-	-	TRBV20-1	CSAVISAGELFF	TGCAGTGCAGTGATCTCTGCGGGGGAGCTGTTTTTT
TRBJ2-7	-	-	TRBV4-1	CASSQGLSGSYEQYF	TGCGCCAGCAGCCAAGGCCTTAGCGGTTCGTACGAGCAGTACTTC
TRBJ2-3	few	TRBD2	TRBV20-1	CSAKKAGGRTDTQYF	TGCAGTGCAAAGAAAGCGGGGGGCCGCACAGATACGCAGTATTTT
TRBJ1-1	-	-	TRBV7-3	CARVREEGVLNTEAFF	TGTGCCAGGGTTCGCGAAGAGGGGGTCCTGAACACTGAAGCTTTCTTT
TRBJ1-1	many	-	TRBV7-2	CASSRQTEAFF	TGTGCCAGCAGCCGCCAAACTGAAGCTTTCTTT
TRBJ2-6	few	-	TRBV28	CASSSHDTGANVLTF	TGTGCCAGCAGTTCACACGATACTGGGGCCAACGTCCTGACTTTC
TRBJ2-1	-	-	TRBV21-1	CASTWTRREDEQFF	TGTGCCAGCACCTGGACTCGACGAGAAGATGAGCAGTTCTTC
TRBJ1-1	few	-	TRBV9	CASSVRAAPGNTEAFF	TGTGCCAGCAGCGTCCGGGCTGCCCCAGGGAACACTGAAGCTTTCTTT
TRBJ2-1	few	TRBD2	TRBV29-1	CSVGMRGGTYNEQFF	TGCAGCGTTGGAATGCGGGGGGGGACATACAATGAGCAGTTCTTC
TRBJ1-5	-	-	TRBV7-6	CASSPWAGANQPQHF	TGTGCCAGCAGCCCCTGGGCAGGGGCTAATCAGCCCCAGCATTTT